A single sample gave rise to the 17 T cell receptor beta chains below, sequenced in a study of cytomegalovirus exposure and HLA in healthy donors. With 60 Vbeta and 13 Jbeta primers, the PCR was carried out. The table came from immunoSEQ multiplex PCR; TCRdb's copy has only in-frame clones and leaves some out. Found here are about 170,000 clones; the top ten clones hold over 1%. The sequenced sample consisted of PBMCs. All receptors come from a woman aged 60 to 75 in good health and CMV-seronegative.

The CDR3 loop reads CASRIATGELFF. The CDR3 nucleotides are TGTGCCAGCAGAATAGCCACCGGGGAGCTGTTTTTT. The rearrangement uses TRBV2 and TRBJ2-2; D unresolved. The germline V gene encodes CDR1 SNHLY and CDR2 FYNNEI. Trimming pared 6 bases from V and 4 bases from J, leaving 6 bases between. There are 12 residues in the CDR3.

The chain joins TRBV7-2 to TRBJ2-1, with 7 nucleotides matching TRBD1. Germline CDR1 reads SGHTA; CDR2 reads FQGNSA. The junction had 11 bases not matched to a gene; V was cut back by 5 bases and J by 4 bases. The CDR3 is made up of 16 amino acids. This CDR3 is CASSLTRGQVYNEQFF. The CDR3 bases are TGTGCCAGCAGCCTCACACGCGGACAGGTTTACAATGAGCAGTTCTTC.

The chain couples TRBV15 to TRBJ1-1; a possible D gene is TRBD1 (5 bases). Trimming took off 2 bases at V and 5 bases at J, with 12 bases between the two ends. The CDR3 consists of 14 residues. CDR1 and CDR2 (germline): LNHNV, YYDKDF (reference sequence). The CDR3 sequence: CATSRNGRGTEAFF. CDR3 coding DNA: TGTGCCACCAGCAGAAATGGTAGGGGTACTGAAGCTTTCTTT. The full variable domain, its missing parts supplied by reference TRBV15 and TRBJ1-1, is DAMVIQNPRYQVTQFGKPVTLSCSQTLNHNVMYWYQQKSSQAPKLLFHYYDKDFNNEADTPDNFQSRRPNTSFCFLDIRSPGLGDTAMYLCATSRNGRGTEAFFGQGTRLTVV.

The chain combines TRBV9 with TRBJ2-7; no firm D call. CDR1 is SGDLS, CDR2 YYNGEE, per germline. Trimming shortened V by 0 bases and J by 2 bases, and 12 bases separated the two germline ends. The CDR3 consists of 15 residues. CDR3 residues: CASSVVPQSTYEQYF. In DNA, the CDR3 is TGTGCCAGCAGCGTAGTGCCCCAAAGCACCTACGAGCAGTACTTC.

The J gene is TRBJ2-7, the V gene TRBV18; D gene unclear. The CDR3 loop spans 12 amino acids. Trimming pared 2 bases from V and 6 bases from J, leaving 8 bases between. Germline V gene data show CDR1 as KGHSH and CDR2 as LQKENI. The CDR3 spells CASSPAGPEQYF. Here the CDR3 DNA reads TGTGCCAGCTCACCAGCAGGTCCCGAGCAGTACTTC.

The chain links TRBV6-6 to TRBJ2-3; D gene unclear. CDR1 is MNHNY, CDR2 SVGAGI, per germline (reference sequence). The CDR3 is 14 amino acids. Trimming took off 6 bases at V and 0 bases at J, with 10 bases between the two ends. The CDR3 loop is CASRGGTSTDTQYF. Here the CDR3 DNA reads TGTGCCAGCAGAGGCGGTACTAGCACAGATACGCAGTATTTT.

For the CDR3, the DNA is TGTGCCAGCCGGGACACCCAAGAGACCCAGTACTTC. Translation gives CASRDTQETQYF. The rearrangement joins TRBV19 to TRBJ2-5; a weak D match, TRBD1 (6 bases). V was cut by 9 bases and J by 1 base, with 9 bases left in between. In germline, CDR1 is LNHDA, CDR2 SQIVND (reference sequence). The CDR3 spans 12 residues.

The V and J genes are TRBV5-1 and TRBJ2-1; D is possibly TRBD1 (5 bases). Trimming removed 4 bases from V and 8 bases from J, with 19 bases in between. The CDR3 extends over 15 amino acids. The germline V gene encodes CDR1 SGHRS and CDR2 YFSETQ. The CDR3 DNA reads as TGCGCCAGCAGCCTATCCCCAGGGCTTCTGGATGAGCAGTTCTTC. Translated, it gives CASSLSPGLLDEQFF.

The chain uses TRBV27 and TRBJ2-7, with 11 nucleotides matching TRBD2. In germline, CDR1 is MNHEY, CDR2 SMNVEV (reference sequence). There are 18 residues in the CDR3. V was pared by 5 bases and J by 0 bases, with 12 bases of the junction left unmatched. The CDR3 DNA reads TGTGCCAGCAGTCCCATCCCCAGACTAGCGGGGAGCTCCTACGAGCAGTACTTC. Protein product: CASSPIPRLAGSSYEQYF.

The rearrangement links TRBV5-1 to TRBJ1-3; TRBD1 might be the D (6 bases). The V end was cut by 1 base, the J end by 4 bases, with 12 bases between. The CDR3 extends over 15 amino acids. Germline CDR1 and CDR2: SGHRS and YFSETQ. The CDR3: CASSLTGLEGNTIYF. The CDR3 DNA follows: TGCGCCAGCAGCTTGACAGGGTTGGAGGGAAACACCATATATTTT. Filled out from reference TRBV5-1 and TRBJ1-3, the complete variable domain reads KAGVTQTPRYLIKTRGQQVTLSCSPISGHRSVSWYQQTPGQGLQFLFEYFSETQRNKGNFPGRFSGRQFSNSRSEMNVSTLELGDSALYLCASSLTGLEGNTIYFGEGSWLTVV.

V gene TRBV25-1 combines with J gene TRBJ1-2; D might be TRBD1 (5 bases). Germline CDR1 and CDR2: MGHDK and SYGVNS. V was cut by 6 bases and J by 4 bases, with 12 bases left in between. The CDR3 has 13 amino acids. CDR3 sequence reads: CASSATGAYGYTF. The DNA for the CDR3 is TGTGCCAGCAGCGCTACAGGAGCCTATGGCTACACCTTC.

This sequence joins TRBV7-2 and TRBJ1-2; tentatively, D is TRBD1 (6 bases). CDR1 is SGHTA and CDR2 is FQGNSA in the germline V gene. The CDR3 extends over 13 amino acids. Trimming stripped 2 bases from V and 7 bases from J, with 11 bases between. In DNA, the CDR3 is TGTGCCAGCAGCTTATCCACAGGGTCTGGCTACACCTTC. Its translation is CASSLSTGSGYTF.

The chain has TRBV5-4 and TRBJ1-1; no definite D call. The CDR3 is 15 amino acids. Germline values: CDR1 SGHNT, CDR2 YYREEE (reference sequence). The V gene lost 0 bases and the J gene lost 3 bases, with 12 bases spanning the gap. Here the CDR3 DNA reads TGTGCCAGCAGCTTGGCTGCGGGATTGGACACTGAAGCTTTCTTT. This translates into CASSLAAGLDTEAFF.

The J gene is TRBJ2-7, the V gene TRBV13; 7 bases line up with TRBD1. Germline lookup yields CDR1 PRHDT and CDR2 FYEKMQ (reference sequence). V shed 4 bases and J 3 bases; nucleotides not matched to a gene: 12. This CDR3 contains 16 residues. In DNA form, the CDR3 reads TGTGCCAGCAGCTATACAGGGGTCCTCGGGGACTACGAGCAGTACTTC. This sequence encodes CASSYTGVLGDYEQYF.

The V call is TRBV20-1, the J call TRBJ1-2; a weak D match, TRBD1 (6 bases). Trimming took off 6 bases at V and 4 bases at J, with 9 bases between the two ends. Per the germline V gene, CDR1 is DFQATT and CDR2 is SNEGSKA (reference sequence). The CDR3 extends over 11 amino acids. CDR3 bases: TGCAGTGCCCCACAGGGCTATGGCTACACCTTC. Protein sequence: CSAPQGYGYTF.

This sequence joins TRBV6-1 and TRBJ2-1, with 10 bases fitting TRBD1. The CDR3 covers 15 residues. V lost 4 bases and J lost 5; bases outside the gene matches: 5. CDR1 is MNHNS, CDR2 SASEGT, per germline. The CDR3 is CASSAPGQGNNEQFF. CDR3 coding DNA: TGTGCCAGCAGTGCACCGGGACAGGGGAACAATGAGCAGTTCTTC.

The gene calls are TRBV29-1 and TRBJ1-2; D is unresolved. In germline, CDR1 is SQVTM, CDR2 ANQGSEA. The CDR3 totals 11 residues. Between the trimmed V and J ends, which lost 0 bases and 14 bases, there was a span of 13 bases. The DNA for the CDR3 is TGCAGCGTTGAAGAGAGGTGGGTGTGGACCTTC. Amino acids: CSVEERWVWTF.